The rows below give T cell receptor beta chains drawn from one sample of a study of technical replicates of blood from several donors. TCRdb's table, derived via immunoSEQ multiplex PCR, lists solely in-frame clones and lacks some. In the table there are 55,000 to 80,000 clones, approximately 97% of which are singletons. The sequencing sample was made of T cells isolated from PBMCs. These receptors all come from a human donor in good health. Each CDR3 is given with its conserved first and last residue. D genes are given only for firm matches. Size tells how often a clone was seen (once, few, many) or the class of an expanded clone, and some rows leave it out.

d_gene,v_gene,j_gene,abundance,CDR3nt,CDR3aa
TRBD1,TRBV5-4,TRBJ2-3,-,TGTGCCAGCAGCTTGGAACAGGGGTTGCAGTATTTT,CASSLEQGLQYF
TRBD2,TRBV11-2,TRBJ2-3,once,TGTGCCAGCAGCACAGTTAGGATCGGGGGGACAGATACGCAGTATTTT,CASSTVRIGGTDTQYF
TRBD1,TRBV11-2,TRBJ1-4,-,TGTGCCAGCAGCTTAGGACAGGGCTTTGAAAAACTGTTTTTT,CASSLGQGFEKLFF
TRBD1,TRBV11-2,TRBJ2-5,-,TGTGCCAGCAGGTTACAGGGGGCATGGGGTGAGACCCAGTACTTC,CASRLQGAWGETQYF
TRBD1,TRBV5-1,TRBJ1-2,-,TGCGCCAGCAGTCTGGGACAGCCTAACTATGGCTACACCTTC,CASSLGQPNYGYTF
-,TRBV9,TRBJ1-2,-,TGTGCCAGCAGCCCGTCGGTTGAGGCCTATGGCTACACCTTC,CASSPSVEAYGYTF
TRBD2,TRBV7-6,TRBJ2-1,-,TGTGCCAGCAGCTCGACTAGCGGGAGGGCCAATGAGCAGTTCTTC,CASSSTSGRANEQFF
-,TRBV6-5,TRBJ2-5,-,TGTGCAGCGGGCGGGGGCCGCCAAGAGACCCAGTACTTC,CAAGGGRQETQYF
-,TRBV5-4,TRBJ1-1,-,TGTGCCAGCAGCTTCCAGATAAACACTGAAGCTTTCTTT,CASSFQINTEAFF
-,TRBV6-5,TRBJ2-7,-,TGTGCCAGCAGAAAACAGGAATTCCCTTACGAGCAGTACTTC,CASRKQEFPYEQYF
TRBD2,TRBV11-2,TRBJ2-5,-,TGTGCCAGCAGCACCGCGGGAGCAGAGACCCAGTACTTC,CASSTAGAETQYF
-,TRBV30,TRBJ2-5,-,TGTGCCTGGAGTTATGGTCAGGAGACCCAGTACTTC,CAWSYGQETQYF
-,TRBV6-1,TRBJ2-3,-,TGTGCCAGCAGTGGCCGGACAGTCTTCACAGATACGCAGTATTTT,CASSGRTVFTDTQYF
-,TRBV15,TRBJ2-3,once,TGTGCCACCAGCAGCGAAGGACTAACCCGCACAGATACGCAGTATTTT,CATSSEGLTRTDTQYF
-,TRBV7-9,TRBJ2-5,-,TGTGCCAGCAGCCCAATTTCCCAAGAGACCCAGTACTTC,CASSPISQETQYF
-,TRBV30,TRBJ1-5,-,TGTGCCTGGAGTAGCTCAAACAATCAGCCCCAGCATTTT,CAWSSSNNQPQHF
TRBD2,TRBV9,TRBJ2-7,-,TGTGCCAGCAGCGTAGGGCTAGCGGGAATAGGCGAGCAGTACTTC,CASSVGLAGIGEQYF
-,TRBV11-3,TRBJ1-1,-,TGTGCCAGCAGCGATCGGGGGAGAGCTGAAGCTTTCTTT,CASSDRGRAEAFF
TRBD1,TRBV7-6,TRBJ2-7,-,TGTGCCAGCAGCACCAACCCCGGGACAGGGGGTATGGGCTACGAGCAGTACTTC,CASSTNPGTGGMGYEQYF
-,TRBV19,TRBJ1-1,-,TGTGCCAGTAGGTGGGGCAATTACGACACTGAAGCTTTCTTT,CASRWGNYDTEAFF
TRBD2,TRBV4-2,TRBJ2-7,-,TGTGCCAGCAGCCAATATGTGCCTAGCGGGAGTTACGAGCAGTACTTC,CASSQYVPSGSYEQYF
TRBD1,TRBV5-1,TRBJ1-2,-,TGCGCCAGCAGCTTCCAGGGGGATAACTATGGCTACACCTTC,CASSFQGDNYGYTF
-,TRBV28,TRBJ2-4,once,TGTGCCAGCAGTTCCGGGACTCTCATTCAGTACTTC,CASSSGTLIQYF
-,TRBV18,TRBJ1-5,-,TGTGCCAGCTCATCGAGTTATAGCAATCAGCCCCAGCATTTT,CASSSSYSNQPQHF
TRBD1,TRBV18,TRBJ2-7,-,TGTGCCAGCTCACTAACGAGCGGACAGGGAGGAAGCGAGCAGTACTTC,CASSLTSGQGGSEQYF
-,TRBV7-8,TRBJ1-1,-,TGTGCCAGCAGCTTAGGGGGGGGCAACACTGAAGCTTTCTTT,CASSLGGGNTEAFF
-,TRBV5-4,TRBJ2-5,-,TGTGCCAGCAGCTTGGCGGGCAGGGGTCCGACTACCTCCCAAGAGACCCAGTACTTC,CASSLAGRGPTTSQETQYF
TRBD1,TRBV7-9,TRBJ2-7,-,TGTGCCAGCAGCTTAGTGGCCAGGGGGACGCACGAGCAGTACTTC,CASSLVARGTHEQYF
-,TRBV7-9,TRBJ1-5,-,TGTGCCAGCAGTAACAGGGCCAATCAGCCCCAGCATTTT,CASSNRANQPQHF
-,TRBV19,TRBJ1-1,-,TGTGCCAGTAGTAGTCAGGTTAGGAACACTGAAGCTTTCTTT,CASSSQVRNTEAFF
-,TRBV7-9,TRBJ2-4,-,TGTGCCAGCAGCGACACAATGACGCCAGATAGACGGGGCATTCAGTACTTC,CASSDTMTPDRRGIQYF
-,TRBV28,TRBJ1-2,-,TGTGCCAGCATGGCCCCATATGGCTACACCTTC,CASMAPYGYTF
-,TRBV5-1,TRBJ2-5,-,TGCGCCAGCAGTTCTCGTCCAGGGGAACCCCAGTACTTC,CASSSRPGEPQYF
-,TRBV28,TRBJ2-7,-,TGTGCCAGCTCCCTCTTAACCTACGAGCAGTACTTC,CASSLLTYEQYF
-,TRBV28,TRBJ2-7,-,TGTGCCAGCAACGGACAGAGCTACGAGCAGTACTTC,CASNGQSYEQYF
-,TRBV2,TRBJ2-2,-,TGTGCCAGCAGTGAAAGGGGGGGCGCCACCGGGGAGCTGTTTTTT,CASSERGGATGELFF
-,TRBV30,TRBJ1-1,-,TGTGCCTGGAAAACAGGGAGTACTGAAGCTTTCTTT,CAWKTGSTEAFF
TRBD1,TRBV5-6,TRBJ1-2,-,TGTGCCAGCAGCGGGGGGACAGGATACTATGGCTACACCTTC,CASSGGTGYYGYTF
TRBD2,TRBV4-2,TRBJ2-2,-,TGTGCCAGCAGCCAAGGGCTAGCGGGGGAAGGGCAGCTGTTTTTT,CASSQGLAGEGQLFF
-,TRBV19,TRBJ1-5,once,TGTGCCAGTAATTGGGGAGTGGCCAATCAGCCCCAGCATTTT,CASNWGVANQPQHF
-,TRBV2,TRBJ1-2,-,TGTGCCAGCAGGAGACAGGAGACTAACTATGGCTACACCTTC,CASRRQETNYGYTF
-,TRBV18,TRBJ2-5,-,TGTGCCAGCTCACCCCCGACATTCCAAGAGACCCAGTACTTC,CASSPPTFQETQYF